The 15 T cell receptor beta chains below come from one sample, sequenced in a study of breast tumors, draining lymph nodes, adjacent tissues (dated by TCRdb to about 2016). Libraries were prepared through multiplex PCR. TCRdb records Illumina HiSeq 2000 as the sequencer. The public reads were quality trimmed at Q25 with fastp and then assembled into clones with MiXCR by TCRdb, keeping productive beta chains. Identical CDR3 protein sequences are pooled into one entry, listed with their most common genes and DNA. For this sample the table gives some 21,000 distinct CDR3 sequences, of which 50% were detected only once. Around 8% of the sample is in the top ten clones. Sequenced material: breast tumor tissue. These TCRs come from a female donor with breast cancer. Some clones in this sample may be carry-over from other donors' samples.

The rearrangement uses TRBV2 and TRBJ1-2; 12 bases align to TRBD1. This CDR3 has 12 amino acids. The trim removed 8 bases at V and 8 bases at J, leaving 3 bases unmatched. The V gene's germline CDR1 is SNHLY and CDR2 FYNNEI. DNA of the CDR3: TGTGCCAGCGGTGGGACAGGGGGCGGCTACACCTTC. It translates to CASGGTGGGYTF.

There are many counts of this clonotype. This chain uses TRBV18 with TRBJ2-1; TRBD2 aligns across 9 bases. J was trimmed by 5 bases and V by 3 bases; bases with no gene match: 5. This CDR3 is 15 amino acids long. Germline CDR1 reads KGHSH; CDR2 reads LQKENI. The CDR3 coding sequence is TGTGCCAGCTCACCGGCGGCGGGAGGGGACAATGAGCAGTTCTTC. Protein: CASSPAAGGDNEQFF.

The genes are TRBV11-1 and TRBJ1-1, with 8 bases lining up with TRBD1. The junction had 15 bases not matched to a gene; V was cut back by 4 bases and J by 2 bases. This CDR3 is 18 amino acids long. Per the germline V gene, CDR1 is SGHAT and CDR2 is FQDESV (reference sequence). The CDR3 DNA sequence: TGTGCCAGCAGCTCCACACCGACAGGGGCCCTCCTCAACACTGAAGCTTTCTTT. Protein product: CASSSTPTGALLNTEAFF.

By share, this clonotype counts as medium-sized. The chain recombines TRBV7-2 with TRBJ2-7, with 7 bases that match TRBD1. V gave up 5 bases and J gave up 3 bases; unmatched junction bases: 7. Per germline, CDR1 SGHTA and CDR2 FQGNSA. The CDR3 is 14 residues long. The CDR3, as DNA: TGTGCCAGCAGCCTTCGACAGGGCGGCTACGAGCAGTACTTC. This translates into CASSLRQGGYEQYF. The full variable domain, completed using reference TRBV7-2 and TRBJ2-7, is GAGVSQSPSNKVTEKGKDVELRCDPISGHTALYWYRQSLGQGLEFLIYFQGNSAPDKSGLPSDRFSAERTGGSVSTLTIQRTQQEDSAVYLCASSLRQGGYEQYFGPGTRLTVT.

This clonotype was recorded at least ten times. The CDR3 spells CSARDENPWVIQYF. DNA for the CDR3: TGCAGTGCTAGAGATGAGAACCCTTGGGTCATTCAGTACTTC. The V and J genes are TRBV20-1 and TRBJ2-4, with D unresolved. The ends were cut back, 0 bases at V and 9 bases at J, with 15 bases in the middle. The CDR3 is 14 amino acids. Germline CDR1 is DFQATT and CDR2 is SNEGSKA (reference sequence).

V and J are TRBV10-2 and TRBJ1-6; TRBD1 agrees at 10 bases. Germline V gene sequence: CDR1 WSHSY, CDR2 SAAADI. The CDR3 runs 17 residues. V gave up 2 bases and J gave up 7 bases; unmatched junction bases: 8. CDR3 DNA sequence: TGCGCCAGCAGTGAGGGGTACCCGGGACAGGGGAATTCACCCCTCCACTTT. This gives the protein CASSEGYPGQGNSPLHF.

This clonotype was counted at least ten times. The chain joins TRBV28 to TRBJ1-3, with 9 bases identical to TRBD1. The germline V gene has CDR1 MDHEN and CDR2 SYDVKM. The CDR3 totals 16 residues. V trimming: 8 bases; J trimming: 0 bases; junction bases outside the gene matches: 8. This chain's CDR3 is CASRNRGHVSGNTIYF. For the CDR3, the DNA is TGTGCCAGCCGGAACAGGGGGCATGTCTCTGGAAACACCATATATTTT.

In its sample, this clonotype was seen many times. The rearrangement uses TRBV20-1 and TRBJ2-7; 12 nucleotides align to TRBD2. This CDR3 region has 15 residues. Per germline, CDR1 DFQATT and CDR2 SNEGSKA (reference sequence). V lost 0 bases and J lost 3; bases outside the gene matches: 3. The CDR3 spells CSARDLAGGDYEQYF. In nucleotides, the CDR3 is TGCAGTGCTAGAGATCTAGCGGGGGGGGACTACGAGCAGTACTTC.

This clonotype is labeled medium-sized. This chain connects TRBV19 to TRBJ1-5; D possibly corresponds to TRBD1 (5 bases). Germline V gene sequence: CDR1 LNHDA, CDR2 SQIVND (reference sequence). The CDR3 contains 15 residues. V gave up 6 bases and J gave up 2 bases, with 14 bases separating them. CDR3 sequence: CASSSDRQRNQPQHF. CDR3 sequence (DNA): TGTGCCAGTAGCAGCGACCGACAGCGCAATCAGCCCCAGCATTTT. The whole variable domain, remainder taken from reference TRBV19 and TRBJ1-5, is DGGITQSPKYLFRKEGQNVTLSCEQNLNHDAMYWYRQDPGQGLRLIYYSQIVNDFQKGDIAEGYSVSREKKESFPLTVTSAQKNPTAFYLCASSSDRQRNQPQHFGDGTRLSIL.

The CDR3 nucleotides are TGTGCCAGCAGCTGGGTAGCGGGAGGGAGGGATACGCAGTATTTT. This codes for CASSWVAGGRDTQYF. The chain combines TRBV5-4 with TRBJ2-3, with 11 nucleotides matching TRBD2. The CDR3 length is 15 residues. The V gene's germline CDR1 is SGHNT and CDR2 YYREEE (reference sequence). V dropped 3 bases and J dropped 6; count of bases not matched to a gene: 6.

This clonotype was counted between two and nine times. A clone one base away is much larger, so this may be a read error. The V gene is TRBV6-2 or TRBV6-3, the J gene TRBJ2-7; D is perhaps TRBD2 (5 bases). Germline V gives CDR1 MNHEY, CDR2 SVGEGT. V lost 5 bases to trimming and J lost 6 bases, with 14 bases between them. The CDR3 is 13 amino acids. CDR3 region: CASSHPPSSEQYF. DNA for the CDR3: TGTGCCAGCAGTCACCCCCCTAGCTCCGAGCAGTACTTC.

The chain links TRBV7-9 to TRBJ2-7; D possibly corresponds to TRBD2 (5 bases). The germline V and J ends were trimmed by 2 bases and 2 bases, with 13 bases remaining between them. CDR3 size: 15 residues. Germline V gene sequence: CDR1 SEHNR, CDR2 FQNEAQ (reference sequence). CDR3 in amino acids: CASSLCRPGTYEQYF. CDR3 sequence (DNA): TGTGCCAGCAGCTTATGTCGCCCCGGGACCTACGAGCAGTACTTC.

This clonotype showed up many times. CDR3 residues: CASSQVASGYETQYF. The DNA of the CDR3 is TGTGCCAGCAGCCAAGTGGCTAGCGGCTATGAGACCCAGTACTTC. The chain uses TRBV4-2 and TRBJ2-5; 7 bases line up with TRBD2. V lost 1 base to trimming and J lost 5 bases; unmatched junction nucleotides: 7. This CDR3 region has 15 residues. Germline loops: CDR1 LGHNA, CDR2 YNFKEQ.

This clonotype was picked up many times. A much larger clone lies one base from this, so it may be a read error. CDR3: CASSHWTSGGVYEQFF. CDR3 sequence (DNA): TGTGCCAGCAGTCACTGGACTAGCGGGGGGGTCTATGAGCAGTTCTTC. The chain uses TRBV6-6 and TRBJ2-1; 15 bases are a match to TRBD2. Germline V lookup: CDR1 MNHNY, CDR2 SVGAGI (reference sequence). CDR3 size: 16 residues. V trimming: 5 bases; J trimming: 8 bases; junction bases outside the gene matches: 7.

CDR3 DNA: TGTGCCAGCAGCGTCTCCGGGACTAGCGGATGGTACGAGCAGTACTTC. Protein: CASSVSGTSGWYEQYF. The chain links TRBV13 to TRBJ2-7; 11 nucleotides agree with TRBD2. After removal of 5 bases from V and 4 bases from J, the junction contained 10 bases not matched to a gene. The CDR3 is 16 amino acids. Germline V gene data show CDR1 as PRHDT and CDR2 as FYEKMQ (reference sequence). Using reference TRBV13 and TRBJ2-7 for the parts outside the CDR3, the full variable domain is AAGVIQSPRHLIKEKRETATLKCYPIPRHDTVYWYQQGPGQDPQFLISFYEKMQSDKGSIPDRFSAQQFSDYHSELNMSSLELGDSALYFCASSVSGTSGWYEQYFGPGTRLTVT.